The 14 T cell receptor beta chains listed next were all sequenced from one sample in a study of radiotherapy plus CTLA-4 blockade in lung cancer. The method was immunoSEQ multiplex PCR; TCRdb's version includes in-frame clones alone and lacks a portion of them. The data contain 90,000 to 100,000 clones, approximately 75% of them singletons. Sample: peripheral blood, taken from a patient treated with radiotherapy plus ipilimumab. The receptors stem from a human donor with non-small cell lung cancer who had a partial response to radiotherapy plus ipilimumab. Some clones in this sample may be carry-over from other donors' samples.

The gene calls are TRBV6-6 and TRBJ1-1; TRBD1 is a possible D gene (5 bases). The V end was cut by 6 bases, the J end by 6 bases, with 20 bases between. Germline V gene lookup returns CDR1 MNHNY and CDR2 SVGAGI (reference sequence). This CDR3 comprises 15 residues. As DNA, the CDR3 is TGTGCCAGCAGCGGACATTCAGTGACCCCCCCTGAAGCTTTCTTT. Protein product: CASSGHSVTPPEAFF.

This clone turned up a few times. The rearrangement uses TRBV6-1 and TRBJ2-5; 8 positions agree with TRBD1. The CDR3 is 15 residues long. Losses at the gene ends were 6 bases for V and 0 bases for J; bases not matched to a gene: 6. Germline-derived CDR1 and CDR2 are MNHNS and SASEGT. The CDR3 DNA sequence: TGTGCCAGCAGACCGCAGGGGGCGTACCAAGAGACCCAGTACTTC. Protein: CASRPQGAYQETQYF.

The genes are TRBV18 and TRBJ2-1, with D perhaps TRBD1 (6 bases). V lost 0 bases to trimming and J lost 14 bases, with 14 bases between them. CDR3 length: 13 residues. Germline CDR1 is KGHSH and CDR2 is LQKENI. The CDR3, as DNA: TGTGCCAGCTCACCACCGGGGGCCTCGCGGAAGTTCTTC. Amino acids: CASSPPGASRKFF.

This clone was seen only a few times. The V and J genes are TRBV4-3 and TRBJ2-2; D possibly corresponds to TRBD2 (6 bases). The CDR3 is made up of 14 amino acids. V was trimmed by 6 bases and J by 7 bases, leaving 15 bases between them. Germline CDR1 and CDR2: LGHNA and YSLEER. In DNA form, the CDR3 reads TGCGCCAGCAGACTAGCCGGGTCCAACGGGGAGCTGTTTTTT. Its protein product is CASRLAGSNGELFF.

DNA for the CDR3: TGTGCCAGCAGGGGACTGAGCTCTGGAAACACCATATATTTT. Its protein product is CASRGLSSGNTIYF. This chain uses TRBV6-5 with TRBJ1-3; weak D call: TRBD1 (5 bases). This CDR3 spans 14 amino acids. Germline V gene sequence: CDR1 MNHEY, CDR2 SVGAGI. V lost 6 bases, J lost 0 bases, and 9 bases lay in between.

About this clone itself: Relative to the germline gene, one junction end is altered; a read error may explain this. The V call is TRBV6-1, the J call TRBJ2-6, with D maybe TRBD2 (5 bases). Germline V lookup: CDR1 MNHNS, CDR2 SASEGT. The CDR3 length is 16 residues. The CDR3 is CAGSARPGTGANVLTF. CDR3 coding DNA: TGTGCCGGCAGTGCCCGACCGGGAACTGGGGCCAACGTCCTGACTTTC.

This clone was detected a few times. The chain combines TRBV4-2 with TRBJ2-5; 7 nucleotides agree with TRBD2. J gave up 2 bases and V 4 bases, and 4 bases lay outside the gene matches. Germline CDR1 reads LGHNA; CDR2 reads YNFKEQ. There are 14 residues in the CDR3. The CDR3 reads CASSPWGGQETQYF. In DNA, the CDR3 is TGTGCCAGCAGCCCTTGGGGGGGTCAAGAGACCCAGTACTTC.

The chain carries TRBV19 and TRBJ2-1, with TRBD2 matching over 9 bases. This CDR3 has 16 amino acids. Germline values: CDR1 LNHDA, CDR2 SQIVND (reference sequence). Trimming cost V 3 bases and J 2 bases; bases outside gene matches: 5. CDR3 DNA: TGTGCCAGTAGTATCCAGAGCGGGAGGACCTACAATGAGCAGTTCTTC. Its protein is CASSIQSGRTYNEQFF.

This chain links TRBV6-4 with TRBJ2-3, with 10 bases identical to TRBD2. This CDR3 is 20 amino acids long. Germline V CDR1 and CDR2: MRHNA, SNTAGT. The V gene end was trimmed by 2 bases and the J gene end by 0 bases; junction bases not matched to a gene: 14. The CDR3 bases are TGTGCCAGCAGTGACCCGTTTGACGTAGGACTAGCGGCGAGCACAGATACGCAGTATTTT. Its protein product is CASSDPFDVGLAASTDTQYF.

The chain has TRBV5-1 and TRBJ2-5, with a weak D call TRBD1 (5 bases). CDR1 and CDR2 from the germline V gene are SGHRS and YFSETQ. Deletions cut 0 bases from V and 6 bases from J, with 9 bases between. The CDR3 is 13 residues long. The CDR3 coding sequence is TGCGCCAGCAGCTTGGTGGACACGCAGACCCAGTACTTC. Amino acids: CASSLVDTQTQYF.

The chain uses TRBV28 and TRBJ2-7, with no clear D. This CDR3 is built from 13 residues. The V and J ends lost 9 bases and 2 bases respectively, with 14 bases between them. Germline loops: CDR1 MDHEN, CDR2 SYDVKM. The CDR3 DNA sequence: TGTGCCAGTTACCCCAGGTCTACCTACGAGCAGTACTTC. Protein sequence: CASYPRSTYEQYF. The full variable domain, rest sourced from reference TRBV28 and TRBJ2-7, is DVKVTQSSRYLVKRTGEKVFLECVQDMDHENMFWYRQDPGLGLRLIYFSYDVKMKEKGDIPEGYSVSREKKERFSLILESASTNQTSMYLCASYPRSTYEQYFGPGTRLTVT.

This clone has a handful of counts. CDR3 protein: CASSMLGGTVEDTQYF. The CDR3 DNA reads as TGTGCCAGTAGTATGCTAGGCGGGACAGTTGAAGATACGCAGTATTTT. The V and J genes are TRBV19 and TRBJ2-3, with D possibly being TRBD1 (7 bases). V gave up 3 bases and J gave up 5 bases, with 18 bases separating them. Germline-derived CDR1 and CDR2 are LNHDA and SQIVND (reference sequence). The CDR3 spans 16 residues.

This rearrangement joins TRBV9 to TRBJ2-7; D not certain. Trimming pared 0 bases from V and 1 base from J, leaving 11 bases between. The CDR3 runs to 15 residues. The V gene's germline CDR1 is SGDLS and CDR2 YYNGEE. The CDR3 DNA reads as TGTGCCAGCAGCGTAGGTATAGATCCATCCTACGAGCAGTACTTC. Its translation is CASSVGIDPSYEQYF.

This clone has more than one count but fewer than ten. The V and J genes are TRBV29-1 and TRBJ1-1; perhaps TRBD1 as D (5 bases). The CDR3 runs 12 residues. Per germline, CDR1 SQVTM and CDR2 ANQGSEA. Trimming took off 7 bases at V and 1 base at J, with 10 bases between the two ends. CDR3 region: CSGRQSNTEAFF. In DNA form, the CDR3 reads TGCAGCGGGCGACAGTCGAACACTGAAGCTTTCTTT.